This record covers a single T cell receptor beta chain. Sequencing used immunoSEQ multiplex PCR; TCRdb keeps in-frame clones, though not all of them. This sample yields 2 million to 3 million clones, of which approximately 93% are seen a single time; approximately 0.36% belongs to the top ten. This specimen belongs to a study of shared clonotypes between healthy human individuals. The CDR3 is 14 amino acids. J gave up 5 bases and V 6 bases, and 5 bases lay outside the gene matches. Germline CDR1 and CDR2: WSHSY and SAAADI. Sequenced input: naive CD4+ T cells from PBMCs. Subset indicated: CD45RA+ positively selected. The clonotype was recovered from a man between 18 and 29 years old in good health. Some clones in this sample may be carry-over from other donors' samples. The rearrangement links TRBV10-2 to TRBJ1-5; TRBD1 matches 9 bases. The CDR3 region has the DNA TGCGCCAGCAGCGCGGACAGGGGATATCAGCCCCAGCATTTT. Its protein is CASSADRGYQPQHF.